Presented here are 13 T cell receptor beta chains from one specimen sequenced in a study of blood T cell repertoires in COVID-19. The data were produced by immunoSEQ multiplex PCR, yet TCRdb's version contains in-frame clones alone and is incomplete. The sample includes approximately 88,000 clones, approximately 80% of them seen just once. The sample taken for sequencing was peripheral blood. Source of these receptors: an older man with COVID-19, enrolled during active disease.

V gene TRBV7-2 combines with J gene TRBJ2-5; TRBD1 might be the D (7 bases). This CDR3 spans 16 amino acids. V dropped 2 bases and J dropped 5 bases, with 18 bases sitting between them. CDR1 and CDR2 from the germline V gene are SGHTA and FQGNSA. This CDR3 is CASSLIAGQGGETQYF. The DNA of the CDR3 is TGTGCCAGCAGCTTAATAGCTGGGCAGGGGGGCGAGACCCAGTACTTC.

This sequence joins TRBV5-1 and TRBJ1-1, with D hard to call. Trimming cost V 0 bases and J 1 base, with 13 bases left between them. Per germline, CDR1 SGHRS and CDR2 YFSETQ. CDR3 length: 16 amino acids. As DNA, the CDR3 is TGCGCCAGCAGCTTGGAACCTTCACAGTCGAACACTGAAGCTTTCTTT. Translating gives CASSLEPSQSNTEAFF.

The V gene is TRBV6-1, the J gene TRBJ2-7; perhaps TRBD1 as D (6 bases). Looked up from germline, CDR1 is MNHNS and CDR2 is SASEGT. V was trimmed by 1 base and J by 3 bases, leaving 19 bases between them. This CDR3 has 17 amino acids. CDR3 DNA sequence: TGTGCCAGCAGTGAAGGTGAAGGGGGTCCCACGGACTACGAGCAGTACTTC. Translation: CASSEGEGGPTDYEQYF.

The CDR3 spells CASSLAQGMTYTF. The CDR3 DNA is TGTGCCAGCAGCTTAGCTCAGGGTATGACCTACACCTTC. The chain is built from TRBV7-2 and TRBJ1-2; tentatively, D is TRBD1 (5 bases). The V end lost 0 bases, the J end lost 10 bases, and 12 bases lay between the germline ends. The CDR3 has 13 amino acids. CDR1 and CDR2 (germline): SGHTA, FQGNSA.

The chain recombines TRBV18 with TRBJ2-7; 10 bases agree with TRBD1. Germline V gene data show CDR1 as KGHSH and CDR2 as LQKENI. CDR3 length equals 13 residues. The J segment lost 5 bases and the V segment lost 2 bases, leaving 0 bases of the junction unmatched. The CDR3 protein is CASSPGQGDEQYF. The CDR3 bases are TGTGCCAGCTCACCAGGACAGGGGGACGAGCAGTACTTC.

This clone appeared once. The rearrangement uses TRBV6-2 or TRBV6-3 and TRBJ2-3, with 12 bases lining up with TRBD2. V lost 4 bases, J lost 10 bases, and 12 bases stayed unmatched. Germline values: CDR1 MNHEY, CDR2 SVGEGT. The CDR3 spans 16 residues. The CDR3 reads CASSSTTSGGFWAQYF. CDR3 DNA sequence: TGTGCCAGCAGTTCCACGACTAGCGGGGGCTTCTGGGCGCAGTATTTT.

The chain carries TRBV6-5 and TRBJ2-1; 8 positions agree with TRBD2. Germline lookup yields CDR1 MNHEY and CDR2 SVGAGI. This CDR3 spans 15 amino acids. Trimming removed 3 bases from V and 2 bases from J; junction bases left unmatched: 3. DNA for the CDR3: TGTGCCAGCAGTTATAAAGCGGGAGCCTACAATGAGCAGTTCTTC. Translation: CASSYKAGAYNEQFF.

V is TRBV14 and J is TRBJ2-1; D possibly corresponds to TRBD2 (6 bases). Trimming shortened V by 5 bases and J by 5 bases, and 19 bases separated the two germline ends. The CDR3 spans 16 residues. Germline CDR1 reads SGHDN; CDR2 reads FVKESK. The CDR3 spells CASSSGSHAGHNEQFF. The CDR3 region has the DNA TGTGCCAGCAGCTCCGGGTCGCATGCGGGGCACAATGAGCAGTTCTTC.

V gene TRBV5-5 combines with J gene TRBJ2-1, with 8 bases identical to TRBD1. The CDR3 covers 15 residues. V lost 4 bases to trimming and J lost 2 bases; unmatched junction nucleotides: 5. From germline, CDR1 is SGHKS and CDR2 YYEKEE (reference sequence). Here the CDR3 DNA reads TGTGCCAGCAGCCGGAGACAGGGGACCTACAATGAGCAGTTCTTC. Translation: CASSRRQGTYNEQFF.

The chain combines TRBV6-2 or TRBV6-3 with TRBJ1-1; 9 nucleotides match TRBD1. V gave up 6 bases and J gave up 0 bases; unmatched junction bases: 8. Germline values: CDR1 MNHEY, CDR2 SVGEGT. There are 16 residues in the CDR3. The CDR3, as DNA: TGTGCCAGCAGCCGCGGACAGGGGACCTTGAACACTGAAGCTTTCTTT. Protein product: CASSRGQGTLNTEAFF.

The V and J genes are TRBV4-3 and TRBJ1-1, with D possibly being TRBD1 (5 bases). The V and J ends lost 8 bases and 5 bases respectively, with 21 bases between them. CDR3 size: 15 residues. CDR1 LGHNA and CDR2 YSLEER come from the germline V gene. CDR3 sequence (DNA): TGCGCCAGCGGCGAAATGCTCGGGGGAGGGACTGAAGCTTTCTTT. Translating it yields CASGEMLGGGTEAFF.

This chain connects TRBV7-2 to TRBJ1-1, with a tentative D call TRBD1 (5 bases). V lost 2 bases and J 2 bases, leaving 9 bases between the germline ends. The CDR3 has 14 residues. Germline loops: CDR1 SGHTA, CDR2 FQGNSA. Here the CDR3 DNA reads TGTGCCAGCAGCTTAAGGCAGGGTAACACTGAAGCTTTCTTT. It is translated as CASSLRQGNTEAFF.

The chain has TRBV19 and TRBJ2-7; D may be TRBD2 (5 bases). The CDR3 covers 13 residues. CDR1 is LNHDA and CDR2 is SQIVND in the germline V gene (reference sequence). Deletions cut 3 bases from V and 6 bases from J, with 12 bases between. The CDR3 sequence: CASSIMRASEQYF. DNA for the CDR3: TGTGCCAGTAGTATCATGAGGGCCAGCGAGCAGTACTTC.